One and the same sample provided the 5 T cell receptor beta chains below, sequenced in a study of blood T cell repertoires in COVID-19. The assay was immunoSEQ multiplex PCR, and TCRdb's table has in-frame clones only and misses some. Of roughly 300,000 clones listed, 70% to 90% are singletons. The sequenced sample consisted of peripheral blood. The source of these receptors is a young man who had recovered from COVID-19.

The rearrangement uses TRBV27 and TRBJ2-1, with D unresolved. This CDR3 has 16 residues. Looked up from germline, CDR1 is MNHEY and CDR2 is SMNVEV (reference sequence). Trimming stripped 3 bases from V and 0 bases from J, with 12 bases between. CDR3 region: CASSFRGLSSYNEQFF. The CDR3 coding sequence is TGTGCCAGCAGTTTCCGCGGTTTGAGCTCCTACAATGAGCAGTTCTTC.

The rearrangement joins TRBV11-2 to TRBJ1-3, with D possibly TRBD1 on 6 matching bases. Germline-derived CDR1 and CDR2 are SGHAT and FQNNGV. The V and J ends lost 2 bases and 8 bases respectively, with 10 bases between them. This CDR3 has 13 amino acids. The CDR3 nucleotides read TGTGCCAGCAGCTTATTATCAGGGGACACCATATATTTT. Translation: CASSLLSGDTIYF.

This clone was seen a single time. The V gene is TRBV27, the J gene TRBJ1-2; D remains ambiguous. CDR1 is MNHEY and CDR2 is SMNVEV in the germline V gene (reference sequence). Trimming stripped 0 bases from V and 4 bases from J, with 12 bases between. The CDR3 spans 15 residues. As DNA, the CDR3 is TGTGCCAGCAGTTTATCGGCAGCGGCGGGCTATGGCTACACCTTC. Encoded protein: CASSLSAAAGYGYTF.

This clone was seen a handful of times. V usage is TRBV4-1 and J usage is TRBJ2-5; 11 positions match TRBD2. The length of the CDR3 is 19 residues. Germline V gene sequence: CDR1 MGHRA, CDR2 YSYEKL. V lost 1 base, J lost 1 base, and 11 bases stayed unmatched. As DNA, the CDR3 is TGCGCCAGCAGCCAAGGCCCCCCCCCGGGACTAGCGGCCCAAGAGACCCAGTACTTC. Protein: CASSQGPPPGLAAQETQYF.

This clone came up a few times. The CDR3 DNA follows: TGCGCCAGCAGCTTGGACAGACCAAACACTGAAGCTTTCTTT. Residues: CASSLDRPNTEAFF. V is TRBV5-1 and J is TRBJ1-1; D not certain. V was cut by 0 bases and J by 2 bases, with 8 bases left in between. Germline V gene lookup returns CDR1 SGHRS and CDR2 YFSETQ. This CDR3 spans 14 amino acids.